Given below is one T cell receptor (beta chain) in context. At least ten counts were recorded for this clonotype. Its antigen specificity is not known. Base-call qualities are not available, and no considerably larger clone is one nucleotide away. A patient counted as having stable Graves' hyperthyroidism if no progression to ophthalmopathy occurred over 18 months of follow-up. The hyperthyroidism patients were between 18 and 65 years old and newly diagnosed, with a disease duration of less than 2 months. Patients with uncontrolled infections, other autoimmune diseases, pregnancy or lactation were excluded. Diagnoses relied on clinical symptoms, serum thyroxine and TRAb, thyroid ultrasound and orbital computed tomography. Ficoll-Paque density gradient centrifugation was used to isolate PBMCs from 8 to 10 ml of fresh peripheral blood. Total RNA was extracted using Trizol reagent, and RNA quality was assessed on an Agilent 2100 Bioanalyzer.

This entry comes from a study of T cells in Graves' hyperthyroidism and ophthalmopathy (dated by TCRdb to between 2018 and 2020). About the full investigation: Peripheral blood was collected at initial diagnosis, before any treatment. TCR Vbeta CDR3 sequencing of 120 to 150 peripheral blood samples (approximately 44 ophthalmopathy, about 80 hyperthyroidism and about 17 progressor patients) is reported in the paper. After blood sampling, hyperthyroidism patients were treated with methimazole at a starting dose of 30 mg daily, and ophthalmopathy patients were treated with high-dose intravenous methylprednisolone. To identify distinguishing TCR V-J signatures, a discovery cohort of around 100 patients was used, comprising under 45 with Graves' ophthalmopathy and some 57 with stable Graves' hyperthyroidism. The study also compared thyroid tissue and blood T-cell repertoires from a handful of Graves' hyperthyroidism patients. The 100 discovery patients were randomly split 7:3 into training and test sets. Whether ophthalmopathy could be predicted prospectively was tested in an independent validation cohort made up of approximately 19 hyperthyroidism patients plus 17 patients who later progressed to ophthalmopathy.

The TCR beta CDR3 regions were amplified from RNA transcripts. The TCR CDR3 was subjected to a first round of RT-PCR using the HTBI primer set and the Qiagen OneStep RT-PCR kit. Libraries were constructed in a second round of multiplex PCR, after which size selection and purification were carried out. Sequencing of the libraries was done on an Illumina HiSeq2000 using paired-end 100 bp reads. Concerning the study's data processing: Raw data were processed with SOAPnuke, discarding reads with adapters, uncalled bases, mean Phred below 15, or no exact constant-primer or identifier match. COPE v1.2.5 was used to merge the high-quality paired reads, and each unique nucleotide sequence was defined as a clonotype. MiTCR v1.1 was used to align clonotypes to the IMGT TRBV, TRBD and TRBJ reference segments. Analysis was restricted to V-J combinations with a frequency above 0.0001, which covered roughly 99% of repertoires. A TCS score was defined as the ratio of F50 (clonal expansion) to E x V (chaos), with BLOSUM62-based TCRdist applied between CDR3 peptides within each V-J. Welch's t-statistics and random forest reduced roughly 500 V-J features to roughly 13, which were used in a naive Bayes classifier (R e1071). TCRdb reanalyzed the raw reads on its own, using fastp at Q25 for trimming and MiXCR for clone calling, and kept in-frame beta chains. For every CDR3 protein sequence, its rows merge into one entry that carries the most common genes and DNA. The V and J calls, along with clone size, are taken from TCRdb and not from the paper's own processing. For this sample there are about 290,000 distinct CDR3 sequences; around 15% appear just once. The ten biggest clones cover around 8% of the sample.

CDR3 length: 14 amino acids, cysteine to phenylalanine. The only DNA kept is the CDR3, 42 bases in frame from the first base. CDR1 and CDR2, looked up from the germline V gene, are MNHNS and SASEGT. V gives up 6 bases and J gives up 3 bases, and the segment between their germline ends measures 14 bases. General findings and caveats noted by the study authors: In cross-validation, a model built on a 13 V-J signature told ophthalmopathy apart from stable hyperthyroidism with 85% to 90% sensitivity and approximately 81% specificity, and in testing the same model reached 80%/75%. In validation, progression to ophthalmopathy was predicted by the model with approximately 67% sensitivity and roughly 76% specificity, a median of roughly six months before onset. Most expanded thyroid clonotypes (frequency above 0.001) were also found in blood, which suggests that blood repertoires may mirror thyroid immune responses. Sample size was not statistically predetermined, and investigators were not blinded to group allocation.

The rearranged chain carries TRBV6-1 and TRBJ1-1; the D gene is perhaps TRBD1, on 5 matching bases. The clonotype comes from a woman in her thirties or forties with Graves' hyperthyroidism. The sequenced material came from blood. In nucleotides, the sequence is TGTGCCAGCAGATCGGGACCCCACGACACTGAAGCTTTCTTT. This gives the protein CASRSGPHDTEAFF.